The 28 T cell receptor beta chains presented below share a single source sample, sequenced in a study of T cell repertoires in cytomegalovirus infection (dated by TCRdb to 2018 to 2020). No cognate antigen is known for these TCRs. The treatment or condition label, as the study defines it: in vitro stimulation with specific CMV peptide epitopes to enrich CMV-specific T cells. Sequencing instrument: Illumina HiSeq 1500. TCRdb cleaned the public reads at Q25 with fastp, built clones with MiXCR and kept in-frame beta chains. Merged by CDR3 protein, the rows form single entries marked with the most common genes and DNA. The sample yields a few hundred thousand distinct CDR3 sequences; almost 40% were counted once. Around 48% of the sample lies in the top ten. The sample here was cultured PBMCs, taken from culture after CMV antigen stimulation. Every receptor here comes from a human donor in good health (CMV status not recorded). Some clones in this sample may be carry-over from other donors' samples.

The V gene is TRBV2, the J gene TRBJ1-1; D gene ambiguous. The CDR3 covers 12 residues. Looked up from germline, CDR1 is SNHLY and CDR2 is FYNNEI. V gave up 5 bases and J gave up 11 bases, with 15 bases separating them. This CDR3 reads CASSMGGERAFF. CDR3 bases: TGTGCCAGCAGTATGGGTGGCGAGCGGGCTTTCTTT.

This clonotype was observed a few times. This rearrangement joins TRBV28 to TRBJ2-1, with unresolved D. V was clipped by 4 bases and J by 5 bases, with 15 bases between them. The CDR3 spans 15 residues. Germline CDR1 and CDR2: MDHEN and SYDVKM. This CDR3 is CASSWGPPRNNEQFF. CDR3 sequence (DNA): TGTGCCAGCAGTTGGGGTCCCCCGCGCAACAATGAGCAGTTCTTC.

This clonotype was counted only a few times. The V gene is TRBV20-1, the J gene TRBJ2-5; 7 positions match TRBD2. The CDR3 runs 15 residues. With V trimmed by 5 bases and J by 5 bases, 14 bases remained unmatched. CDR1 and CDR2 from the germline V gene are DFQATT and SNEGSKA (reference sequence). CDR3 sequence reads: CSADSPLGEGETQYF. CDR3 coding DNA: TGCAGTGCTGATTCCCCTCTGGGGGAGGGGGAGACCCAGTACTTC.

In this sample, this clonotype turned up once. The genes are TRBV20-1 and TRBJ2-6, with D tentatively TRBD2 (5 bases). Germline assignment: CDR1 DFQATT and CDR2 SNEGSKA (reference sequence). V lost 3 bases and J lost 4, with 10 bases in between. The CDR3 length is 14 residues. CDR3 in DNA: TGCAGTGCTAGGGTCGGGATGGGGGCCAACGTCCTGACTTTC. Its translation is CSARVGMGANVLTF.

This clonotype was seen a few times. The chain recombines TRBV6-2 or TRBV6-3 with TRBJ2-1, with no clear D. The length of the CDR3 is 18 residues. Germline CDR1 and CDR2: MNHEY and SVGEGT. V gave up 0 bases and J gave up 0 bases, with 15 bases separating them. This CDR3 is CASSYSIGASSSYNEQFF. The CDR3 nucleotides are TGTGCCAGCAGTTACTCTATAGGCGCAAGCAGCTCCTACAATGAGCAGTTCTTC.

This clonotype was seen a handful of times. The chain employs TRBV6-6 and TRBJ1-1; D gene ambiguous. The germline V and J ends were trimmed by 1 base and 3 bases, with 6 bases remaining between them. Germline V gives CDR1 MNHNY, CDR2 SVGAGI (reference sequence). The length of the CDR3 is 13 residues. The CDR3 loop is CASSYYRDTEAFF. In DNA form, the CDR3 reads TGTGCCAGCAGTTACTATCGGGACACTGAAGCTTTCTTT.

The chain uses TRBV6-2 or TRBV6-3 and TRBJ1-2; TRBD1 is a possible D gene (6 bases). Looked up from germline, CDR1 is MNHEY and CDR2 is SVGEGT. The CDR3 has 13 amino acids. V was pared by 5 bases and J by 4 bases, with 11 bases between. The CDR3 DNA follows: TGTGCCAGCAGTCGGGACATACGCTATGGCTACACCTTC. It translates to CASSRDIRYGYTF.

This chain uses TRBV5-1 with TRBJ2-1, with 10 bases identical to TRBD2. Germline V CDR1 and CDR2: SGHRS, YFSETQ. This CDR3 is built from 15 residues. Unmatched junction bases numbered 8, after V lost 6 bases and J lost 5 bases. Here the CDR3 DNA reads TGCGCCAGCACCGGAGAGCGGGAGGGGGACAATGAGCAGTTCTTC. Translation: CASTGEREGDNEQFF.

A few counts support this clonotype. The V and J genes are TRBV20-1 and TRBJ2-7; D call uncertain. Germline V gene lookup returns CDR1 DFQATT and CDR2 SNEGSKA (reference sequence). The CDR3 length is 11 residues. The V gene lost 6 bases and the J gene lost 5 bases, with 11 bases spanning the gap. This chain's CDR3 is CSASQSDEQYF. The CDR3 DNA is TGCAGTGCATCCCAGAGCGACGAGCAGTACTTC.

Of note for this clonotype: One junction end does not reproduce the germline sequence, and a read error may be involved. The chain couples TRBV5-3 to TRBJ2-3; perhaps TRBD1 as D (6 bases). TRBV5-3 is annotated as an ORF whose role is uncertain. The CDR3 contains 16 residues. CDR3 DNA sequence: TGTGCCAGCAGCTTGGACGTAGGGGGAAGCACAGATACGCAGTATTTT. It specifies CASSLDVGGSTDTQYF.

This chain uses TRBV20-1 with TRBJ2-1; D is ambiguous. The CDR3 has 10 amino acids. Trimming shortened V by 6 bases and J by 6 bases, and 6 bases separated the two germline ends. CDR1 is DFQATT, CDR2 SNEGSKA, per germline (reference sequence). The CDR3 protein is CSAVGNEQFF. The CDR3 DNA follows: TGCAGTGCCGTGGGCAATGAGCAGTTCTTC.

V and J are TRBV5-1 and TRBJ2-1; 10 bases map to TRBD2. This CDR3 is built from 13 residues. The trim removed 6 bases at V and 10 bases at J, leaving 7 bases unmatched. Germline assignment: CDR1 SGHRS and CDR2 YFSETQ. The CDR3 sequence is CASMPSGSGEQFF. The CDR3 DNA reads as TGCGCCAGCATGCCTAGCGGGAGCGGCGAGCAGTTCTTC.

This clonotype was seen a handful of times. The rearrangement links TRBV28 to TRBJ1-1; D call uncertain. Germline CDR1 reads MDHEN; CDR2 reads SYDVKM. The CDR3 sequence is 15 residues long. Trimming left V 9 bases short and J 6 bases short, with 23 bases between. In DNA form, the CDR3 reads TGTGCCAGTCTCGGGCAGGATGGTAGAAAAGCTGAAGCTTTCTTT. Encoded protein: CASLGQDGRKAEAFF.

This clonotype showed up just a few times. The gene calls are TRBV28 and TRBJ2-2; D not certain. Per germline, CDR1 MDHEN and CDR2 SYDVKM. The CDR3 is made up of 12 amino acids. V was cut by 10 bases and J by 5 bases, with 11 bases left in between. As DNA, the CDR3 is TGTGCCACCGTCAGACAAACCGGGGAGCTGTTTTTT. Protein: CATVRQTGELFF.

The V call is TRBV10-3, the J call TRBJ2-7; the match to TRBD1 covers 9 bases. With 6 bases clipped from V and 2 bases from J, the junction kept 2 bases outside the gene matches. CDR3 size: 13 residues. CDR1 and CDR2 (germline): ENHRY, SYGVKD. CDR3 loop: CAIRGTGPYEQYF. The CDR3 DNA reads TGTGCCATCAGGGGGACAGGGCCCTACGAGCAGTACTTC.

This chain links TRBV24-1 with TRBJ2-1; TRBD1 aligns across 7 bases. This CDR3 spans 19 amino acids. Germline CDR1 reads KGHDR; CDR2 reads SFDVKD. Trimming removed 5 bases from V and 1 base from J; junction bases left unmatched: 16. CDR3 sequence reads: CATSGFPRKGTESYNEQFF. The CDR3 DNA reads TGTGCCACCAGTGGTTTTCCCCGAAAGGGGACAGAGTCCTACAATGAGCAGTTCTTC.

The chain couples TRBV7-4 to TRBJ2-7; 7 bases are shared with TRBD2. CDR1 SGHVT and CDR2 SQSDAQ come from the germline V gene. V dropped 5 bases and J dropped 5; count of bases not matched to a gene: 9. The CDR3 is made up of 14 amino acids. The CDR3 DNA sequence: TGTGCCAGCAGCCATCGGTTGGGAGGGGACGAGCAGTACTTC. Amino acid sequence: CASSHRLGGDEQYF.

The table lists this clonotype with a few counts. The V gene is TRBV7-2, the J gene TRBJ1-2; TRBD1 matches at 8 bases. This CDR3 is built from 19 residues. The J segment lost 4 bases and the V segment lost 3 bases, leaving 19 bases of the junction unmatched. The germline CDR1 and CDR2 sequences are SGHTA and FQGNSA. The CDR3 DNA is TGTGCCAGCAGCTTCTTCCCCGGACAGGGACTAGGGGGCCCCTATGGCTACACCTTC. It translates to CASSFFPGQGLGGPYGYTF. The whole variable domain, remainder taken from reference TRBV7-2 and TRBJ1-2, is GAGVSQSPSNKVTEKGKDVELRCDPISGHTALYWYRQSLGQGLEFLIYFQGNSAPDKSGLPSDRFSAERTGGSVSTLTIQRTQQEDSAVYLCASSFFPGQGLGGPYGYTFGSGTRLTVV.

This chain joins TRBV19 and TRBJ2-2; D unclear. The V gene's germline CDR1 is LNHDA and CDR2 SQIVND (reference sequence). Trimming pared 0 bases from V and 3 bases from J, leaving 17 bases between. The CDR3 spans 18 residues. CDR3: CASSIDRIFDTYTGELFF. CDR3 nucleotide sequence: TGTGCCAGTAGTATAGATCGGATCTTCGACACCTACACCGGGGAGCTGTTTTTT.

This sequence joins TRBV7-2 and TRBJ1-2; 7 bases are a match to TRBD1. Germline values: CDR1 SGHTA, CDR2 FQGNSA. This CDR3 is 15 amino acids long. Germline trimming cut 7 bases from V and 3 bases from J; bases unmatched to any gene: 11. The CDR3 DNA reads TGTGCCAGCACATTCAGGGCAGGGGGTGACTATGGCTACACCTTC. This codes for CASTFRAGGDYGYTF.

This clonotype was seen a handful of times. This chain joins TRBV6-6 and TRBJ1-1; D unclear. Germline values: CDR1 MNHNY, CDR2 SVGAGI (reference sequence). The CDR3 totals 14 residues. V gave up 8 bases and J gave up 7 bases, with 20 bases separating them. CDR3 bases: TGTGCCAGCGGGAGGACGGAAATGGTTGGTGAAGCTTTCTTT. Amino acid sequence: CASGRTEMVGEAFF.

Written as DNA, the CDR3 is TGTGCCAGCAGCCCCGGGACAGGCCGATACAATGAGCAGTTCTTC. This codes for CASSPGTGRYNEQFF. The chain is built from TRBV11-3 and TRBJ2-1; 8 bases agree with TRBD1. Unmatched junction bases numbered 7, after V lost 5 bases and J lost 4 bases. Germline lookup yields CDR1 SGHNT and CDR2 YENEEA. This CDR3 has 15 residues.

The CDR3 nucleotides read TGCGCCAGCAGCGACGGACAGGGAGGCACAGATACGCAGTATTTT. Protein sequence: CASSDGQGGTDTQYF. The chain has TRBV5-1 and TRBJ2-3; TRBD1 aligns across 8 bases. The CDR3 loop spans 15 amino acids. Losses at the gene ends were 4 bases for V and 1 base for J; bases not matched to a gene: 5. Germline-derived CDR1 and CDR2 are SGHRS and YFSETQ.

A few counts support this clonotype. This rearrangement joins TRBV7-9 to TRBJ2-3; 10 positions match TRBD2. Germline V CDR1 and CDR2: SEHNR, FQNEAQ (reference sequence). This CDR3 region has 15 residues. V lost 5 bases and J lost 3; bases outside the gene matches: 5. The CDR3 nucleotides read TGTGCCAGCAGCATCGGACTAGCGGAGACAGATACGCAGTATTTT. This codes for CASSIGLAETDTQYF.

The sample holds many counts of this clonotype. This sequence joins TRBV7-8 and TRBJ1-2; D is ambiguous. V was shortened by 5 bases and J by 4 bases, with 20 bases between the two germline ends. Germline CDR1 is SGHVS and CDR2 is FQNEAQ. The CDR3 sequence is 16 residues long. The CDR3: CASSPDGLYSGYGYTF. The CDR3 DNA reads TGTGCCAGCAGCCCAGATGGACTGTATTCTGGCTATGGCTACACCTTC. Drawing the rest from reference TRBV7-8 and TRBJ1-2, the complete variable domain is GAGVSQSPRYKVAKRGQDVALRCDPISGHVSLFWYQQALGQGPEFLTYFQNEAQLDKSGLPSDRFFAERPEGSVSTLKIQRTQQEDSAVYLCASSPDGLYSGYGYTFGSGTRLTVV.

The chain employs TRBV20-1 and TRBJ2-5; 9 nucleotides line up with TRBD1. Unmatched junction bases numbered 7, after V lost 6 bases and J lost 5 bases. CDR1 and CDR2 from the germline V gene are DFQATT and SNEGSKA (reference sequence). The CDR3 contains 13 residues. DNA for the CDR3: TGCAGTGCCAACAGGGGGCTGAGGGAGACCCAGTACTTC. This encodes CSANRGLRETQYF.

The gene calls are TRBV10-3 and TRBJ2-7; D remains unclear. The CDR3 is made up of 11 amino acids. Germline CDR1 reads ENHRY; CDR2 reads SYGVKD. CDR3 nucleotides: TGTGCGACCGGAACGTATTACGAGCAGTACTTC. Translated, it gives CATGTYYEQYF.

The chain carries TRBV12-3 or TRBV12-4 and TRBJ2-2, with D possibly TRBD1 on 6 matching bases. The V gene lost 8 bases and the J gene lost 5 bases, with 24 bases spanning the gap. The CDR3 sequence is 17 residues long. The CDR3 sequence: CASRPGPHREGTGELFF. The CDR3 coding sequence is TGTGCCAGCCGGCCCGGCCCCCACAGGGAAGGGACCGGGGAGCTGTTTTTT.